Reported below is one T cell receptor beta chain. As yet, its antigen is unknown. Germline loops: CDR1 MNHEY, CDR2 SMNVEV (reference sequence). CDR3 length equals 15 residues. V trimming: 6 bases; J trimming: 6 bases; junction bases outside the gene matches: 6. This specimen comes from a study of cytotoxic CD8 clonotypes in ibrutinib-treated CLL. Findings and limits, study-wide: Patients had baseline clonality above age-matched healthy donors, and this clonality moved with circulating CD8+ T-cell counts.

Profiled with immunoSEQ multiplex PCR; TCRdb holds only in-frame clones, not every one. Here the sample spans hundreds of thousands of clones, 70% to 80% being singletons. This receptor was identified in a human donor with chronic lymphocytic leukemia. V and J are TRBV27 and TRBJ2-2; 11 bases align to TRBD2. The sequencing here drew on PBMCs, taken before ibrutinib treatment. The CDR3 is CASSQTSGIAGELFF. DNA of the CDR3: TGTGCCAGCAGCCAGACTAGCGGGATTGCCGGGGAGCTGTTTTTT.